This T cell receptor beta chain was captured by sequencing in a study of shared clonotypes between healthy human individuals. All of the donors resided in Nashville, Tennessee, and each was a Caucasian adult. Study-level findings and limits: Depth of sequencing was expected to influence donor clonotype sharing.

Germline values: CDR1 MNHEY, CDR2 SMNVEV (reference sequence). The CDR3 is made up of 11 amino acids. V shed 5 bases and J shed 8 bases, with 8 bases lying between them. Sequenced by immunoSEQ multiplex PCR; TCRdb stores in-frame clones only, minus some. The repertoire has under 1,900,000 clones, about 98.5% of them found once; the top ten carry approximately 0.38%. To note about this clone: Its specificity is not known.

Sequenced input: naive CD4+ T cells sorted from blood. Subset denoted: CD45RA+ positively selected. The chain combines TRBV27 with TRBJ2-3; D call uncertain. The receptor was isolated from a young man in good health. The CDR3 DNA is TGTGCCAGCAGTACTTTGGGTACGCAGTATTTT. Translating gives CASSTLGTQYF.